These 10 T cell receptor beta chains were all obtained from the same sample, sequenced in a study of blood T cells in healthy people across ages. Together with a sample-barcoded 5' primer, a J-beta primer mix was included in a second PCR lasting about 6 to 11 cycles. TCRdb re-called the 5' RACE reads through MiXCR, storing one row per CDR3 protein. The profile shows more than 650,000 distinct CDR3 sequences, approximately 53% of them singletons. The sequenced sample was blood. These receptors were collected from a man of 80 years or more in good health.

V usage is TRBV3-1 and J usage is TRBJ2-4; D ambiguous. The last part of the DNA fits TRBJ2-7 better; the J call may be wrong. The CDR3 loop spans 12 amino acids. Germline V CDR1 and CDR2: LGHDT, YNNKEL (reference sequence). For the CDR3, the DNA is TGTGCCAGCAGCCAACTAGAAGGCGAGCAGTACTTC. It codes for CASSQLEGEQYF.

Points on this clonotype: The junction does not match germline at one end; this may be a read error. V usage is TRBV5-1 and J usage is TRBJ1-1; 8 bases fit TRBD1. This CDR3 region has 15 residues. Germline values: CDR1 SGHRS, CDR2 YFSETQ. This chain's CDR3 is CASSSRTGMNTEAFF. The DNA for the CDR3 is TGTGCCAGCAGCTCCCGGACAGGGATGAACACTGAAGCTTTCTTT. Using reference TRBV5-1 and TRBJ1-1 for the parts outside the CDR3, the full variable domain is KAGVTQTPRYLIKTRGQQVTLSCSPISGHRSVSWYQQTPGQGLQFLFEYFSETQRNKGNFPGRFSGRQFSNSRSEMNVSTLELGDSALYLCASSSRTGMNTEAFFGQGTRLTVV.

This clonotype was observed a handful of times. The chain joins TRBV29-1 to TRBJ2-1; TRBD2 might be the D (5 bases). CDR3 length: 15 amino acids. V was trimmed by 0 bases and J by 5 bases, leaving 14 bases between them. CDR1 is SQVTM, CDR2 ANQGSEA, per germline. The chain's CDR3 is CSVEDLGTGNNEQFF. The CDR3 bases are TGCAGCGTTGAAGATCTCGGAACGGGGAACAATGAGCAGTTCTTC.

V is TRBV29-1 and J is TRBJ2-7; the D call may be TRBD1 or TRBD2 (5 bases each). The CDR3 spans 13 residues. V lost 5 bases and J lost 2, with 13 bases in between. The germline gives CDR1 SQVTM, CDR2 ANQGSEA. The CDR3 here is CSVRDGRAYEQYF. The CDR3 DNA reads as TGCAGCGTTCGGGACGGACGCGCCTACGAGCAGTACTTC.

V is TRBV10-3 and J is TRBJ2-7; possible D gene TRBD1, 5 bases. V was pared by 4 bases and J by 2 bases, with 12 bases between. Germline V gene sequence: CDR1 ENHRY, CDR2 SYGVKD. The CDR3 extends over 14 amino acids. CDR3 nucleotides: TGTGCCATCAGTGGGGCAGGGCCTCCCTACGAGCAGTACTTC. This encodes CAISGAGPPYEQYF.

The genes are TRBV5-1 and TRBJ2-7; TRBD1 might be the D (6 bases). Trimming pared 3 bases from V and 1 base from J, leaving 14 bases between. This CDR3 has 15 amino acids. Germline-derived CDR1 and CDR2 are SGHRS and YFSETQ. The DNA of the CDR3 is TGCGCCAGCAGCTCCGCGGGCAGGGGATCCTACGAGCAGTACTTC. It is translated as CASSSAGRGSYEQYF. Full variable domain (missing parts from reference TRBV5-1 and TRBJ2-7): KAGVTQTPRYLIKTRGQQVTLSCSPISGHRSVSWYQQTPGQGLQFLFEYFSETQRNKGNFPGRFSGRQFSNSRSEMNVSTLELGDSALYLCASSSAGRGSYEQYFGPGTRLTVT.

Written as DNA, the CDR3 is TGTGCCAGCAGCTCGCAGGGACTAGCGGGAGAGGATACGCAGTATTTT. It yields the protein CASSSQGLAGEDTQYF. The V and J genes are TRBV7-8 and TRBJ2-3, with 14 bases aligning to TRBD2. With V trimmed by 4 bases and J by 6 bases, 6 bases remained unmatched. The CDR3 extends over 16 amino acids. CDR1 is SGHVS, CDR2 FQNEAQ, per germline.

V is TRBV24-1 and J is TRBJ2-1, with 7 nucleotides matching TRBD1. The CDR3 contains 15 residues. The ends lost 3 bases at V and 0 bases at J; junction bases unmatched: 1. Germline V gene sequence: CDR1 KGHDR, CDR2 SFDVKD. CDR3 coding DNA: TGTGCCACCAGTGATGGGGACAGCTCCTACAATGAGCAGTTCTTC. Translating gives CATSDGDSSYNEQFF.

This clonotype was observed a few times. The genes are TRBV20-1 and TRBJ2-1; D is unclear. Trimming left V 3 bases short and J 0 bases short, with 9 bases between. This CDR3 region has 14 residues. Germline loops: CDR1 DFQATT, CDR2 SNEGSKA (reference sequence). CDR3 residues: CSARGSSSYNEQFF. The DNA for the CDR3 is TGCAGTGCTAGGGGTAGTAGCTCCTACAATGAGCAGTTCTTC.

The chain links TRBV7-2 to TRBJ2-4, with 10 bases fitting TRBD1. Germline lookup yields CDR1 SGHTA and CDR2 FQGNSA. J gave up 8 bases and V 5 bases, and 6 bases lay outside the gene matches. The CDR3 covers 14 residues. CDR3 region: CASSAGDRGYIQYF. The DNA for the CDR3 is TGTGCCAGCAGCGCTGGGGACAGGGGATACATTCAGTACTTC.